A selection of T cell receptor beta chains follows, all from one sample in a study of cytomegalovirus exposure and HLA in healthy donors. Sequencing was performed with immunoSEQ multiplex PCR; in TCRdb, only in-frame clones are kept and a portion is missing. The sample has 50,000 to 60,000 clones, about three quarters seen once. Sequenced material: PBMCs. These receptors were collected from a man younger than 35 in good health and CMV-seronegative. The CDR3 runs from the conserved cysteine through the conserved F or W. The order of the fields is D gene, J gene, V gene, clone size, CDR3 DNA, CDR3 protein. D genes are given only for firm matches. The listing skips clone size in some rows; elsewhere it reads once, few, many or a size class.

- | TRBJ2-7 | TRBV7-8 | - | TGTGCCAGCAGCGTAGGGGGGACAGCCACCTACGAGCAGTACTTC | CASSVGGTATYEQYF
- | TRBJ1-4 | TRBV5-1 | - | TGCGCCAGCAGCTTGCGAGGAGCTAATGAAAAACTGTTTTTT | CASSLRGANEKLFF
- | TRBJ1-3 | TRBV27 | - | TGTGCCAGCAGTTTACGGGGAGGTGGAAACACCATATATTTT | CASSLRGGGNTIYF
TRBD1 | TRBJ2-2 | TRBV4-3 | - | TGCGCCAGCAGCCAAGAGAAGGGGGCAGGCACCGGGGAGCTGTTTTTT | CASSQEKGAGTGELFF
TRBD2 | TRBJ2-5 | TRBV10-3 | once | TGTGCCATCAGTATAGAAAGAGATAGCGGGGGGCCTCGAGAGACCCAGTACTTC | CAISIERDSGGPRETQYF
- | TRBJ1-5 | TRBV6-5 | - | TGTGCCACGCGGGGGACCGGTAACAATCAGCCCCAGCATTTT | CATRGTGNNQPQHF
- | TRBJ2-1 | TRBV4-1 | few | TGCGCCAGCAGCCAAGGGGGGGGCTATTACAATGAGCAGTTCTTC | CASSQGGGYYNEQFF
- | TRBJ1-1 | TRBV6-5 | - | TGTGCCAGCAGTTACGGGATAAGGGGCACTGAAGCTTTCTTT | CASSYGIRGTEAFF
TRBD2 | TRBJ2-1 | TRBV4-3 | - | TGCGCCAGCAGCCAAGATCCCATGACTAGCGCTGAGCAGTTCTTC | CASSQDPMTSAEQFF
- | TRBJ1-2 | TRBV9 | - | TGTGCCAGCAGCGAGCAGGGGCTCGGCTACACCTTC | CASSEQGLGYTF
TRBD1 | TRBJ2-2 | TRBV29-1 | - | TGCAGCGCCTTGGGACAGACCACCGGGGAGCTGTTTTTT | CSALGQTTGELFF